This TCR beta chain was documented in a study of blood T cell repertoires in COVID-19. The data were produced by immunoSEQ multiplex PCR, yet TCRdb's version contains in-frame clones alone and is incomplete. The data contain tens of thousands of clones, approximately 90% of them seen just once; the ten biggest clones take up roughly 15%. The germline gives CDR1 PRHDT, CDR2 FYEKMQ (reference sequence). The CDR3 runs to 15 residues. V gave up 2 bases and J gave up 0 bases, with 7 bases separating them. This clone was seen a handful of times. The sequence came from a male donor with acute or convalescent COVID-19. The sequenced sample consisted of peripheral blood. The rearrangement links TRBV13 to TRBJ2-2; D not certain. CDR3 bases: TGTGCCAGCAGCTTACCCACTTCGAACACCGGGGAGCTGTTTTTT. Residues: CASSLPTSNTGELFF.